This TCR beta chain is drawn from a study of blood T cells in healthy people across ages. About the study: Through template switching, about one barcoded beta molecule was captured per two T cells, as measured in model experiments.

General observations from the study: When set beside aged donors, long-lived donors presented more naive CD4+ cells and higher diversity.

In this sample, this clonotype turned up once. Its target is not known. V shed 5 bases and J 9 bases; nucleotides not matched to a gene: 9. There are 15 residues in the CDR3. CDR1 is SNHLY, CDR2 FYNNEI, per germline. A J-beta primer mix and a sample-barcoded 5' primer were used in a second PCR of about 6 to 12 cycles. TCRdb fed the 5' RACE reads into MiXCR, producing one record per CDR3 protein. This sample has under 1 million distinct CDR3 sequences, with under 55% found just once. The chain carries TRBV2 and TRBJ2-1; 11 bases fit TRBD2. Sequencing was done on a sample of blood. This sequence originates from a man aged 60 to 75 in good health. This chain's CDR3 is CASSPIAGGPGEQFF. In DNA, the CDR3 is TGTGCCAGCAGTCCCATAGCGGGGGGGCCGGGTGAGCAGTTCTTC.